This T cell receptor (beta chain) was recovered during a study of patients and donors after allogeneic stem cell transplantation. Each CDR3 protein is one row after TCRdb ran MiXCR on the RT-PCR reads. This table holds about 960,000 distinct CDR3 sequences, approximately 19% found once. The germline CDR1 and CDR2 sequences are SGHTA and FQGNSA. V was clipped by 5 bases and J by 10 bases, with 15 bases between them. The CDR3 sequence is 14 residues long. There are a few counts of this clonotype. Sequencing was carried out using blood, either unsorted or a sorted T cell fraction (not recorded which). The receptor was isolated from a human donor who was either an allogeneic HSCT recipient or a stem cell or donor lymphocyte infusion donor (not recorded which). It is not recorded whose cells these are; they may come from a transplant donor. The chain has TRBV7-2 and TRBJ1-6; D uncertain. CDR3 nucleotides: TGTGCCAGCAGCCGAAACGGGAACAACTCACCCCTCCACTTT. It translates to CASSRNGNNSPLHF.